Shown below are 4 T cell receptor beta chains from a single sample sequenced in a study of PD-L1 blockade in urothelial cancer. Method: immunoSEQ multiplex PCR; TCRdb's copy keeps in-frame clones and lacks some. The sample lists tens of thousands of clones, around nine tenths seen once, with around 15% in the top ten. Time point defined: pretreatment peripheral blood. Sample: PBMCs, taken around atezolizumab (anti-PD-L1) treatment. The receptors were gathered from a woman aged 55-70 years with urothelial cancer.

The rearrangement uses TRBV21-1 and TRBJ2-3; the table's D call, TRBD2, has no DNA check behind it. TRBV21-1 has pseudogene status. CDR3 length equals 15 residues. The CDR3: CASSKVAGVADTQYF. The CDR3, as DNA: TGTGCCAGCAGCAAAGTGGCGGGAGTTGCAGATACGCAGTATTTT.

This clone is labeled as medium-sized (0.01 to 0.1%). The rearrangement links TRBV27 to TRBJ1-5, with 8 bases that match TRBD1. This CDR3 has 14 residues. The germline V gene encodes CDR1 MNHEY and CDR2 SMNVEV (reference sequence). The trim removed 2 bases at V and 5 bases at J, leaving 2 bases unmatched. The CDR3 spells CASSLGQGHQPQHF. CDR3 DNA: TGTGCCAGCAGTTTAGGACAGGGACATCAGCCCCAGCATTTT.

The chain couples TRBV5-4 to TRBJ1-2; 7 nucleotides line up with TRBD1. The CDR3 is 14 residues long. The germline V gene encodes CDR1 SGHNT and CDR2 YYREEE (reference sequence). J lost 1 base, V lost 0 bases, and 0 bases had no gene match. In DNA form, the CDR3 reads TGTGCCAGCAGCTTGGGACAGGGTAACTATGGCTACACCTTC. Translation: CASSLGQGNYGYTF.

The V call is TRBV20-1, the J call TRBJ1-5; D gene unclear. V was pared by 1 base and J by 7 bases, with 5 bases between. CDR1 and CDR2 from the germline V gene are DFQATT and SNEGSKA (reference sequence). The CDR3 is 11 amino acids. The CDR3 sequence is CSARGEQPQHF. The CDR3 nucleotides read TGCAGTGCTAGAGGTGAGCAGCCCCAGCATTTT.